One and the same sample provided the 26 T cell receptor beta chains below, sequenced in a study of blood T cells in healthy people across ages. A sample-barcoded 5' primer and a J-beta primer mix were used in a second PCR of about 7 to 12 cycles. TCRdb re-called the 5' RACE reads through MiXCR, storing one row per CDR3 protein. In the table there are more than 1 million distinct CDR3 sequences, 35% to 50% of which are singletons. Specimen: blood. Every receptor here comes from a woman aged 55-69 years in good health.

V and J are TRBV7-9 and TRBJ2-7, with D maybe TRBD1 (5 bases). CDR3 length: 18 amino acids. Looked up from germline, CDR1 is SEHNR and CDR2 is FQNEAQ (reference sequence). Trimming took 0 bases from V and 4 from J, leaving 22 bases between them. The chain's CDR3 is CASSLAGQGRPPFYEQYF. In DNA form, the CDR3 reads TGTGCCAGCAGCTTAGCGGGTCAGGGTAGGCCTCCCTTTTACGAGCAGTACTTC.

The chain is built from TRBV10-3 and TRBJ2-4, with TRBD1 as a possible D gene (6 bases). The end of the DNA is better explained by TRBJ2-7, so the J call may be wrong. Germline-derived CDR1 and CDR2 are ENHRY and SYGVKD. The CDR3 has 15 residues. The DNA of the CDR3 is TGTGCCATCAGTGAGTCGGCCAGGGGCTTTGTCGAGCAGTACTTC. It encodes CAISESARGFVEQYF.

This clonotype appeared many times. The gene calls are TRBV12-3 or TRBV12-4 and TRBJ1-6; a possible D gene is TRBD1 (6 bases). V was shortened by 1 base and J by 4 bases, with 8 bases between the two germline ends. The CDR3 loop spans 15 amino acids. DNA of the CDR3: TGTGCCAGCAGTTTAGGGACAGAATATAATTCACCCCTCCACTTT. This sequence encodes CASSLGTEYNSPLHF.

As DNA, the CDR3 is TGTGCCACCAGCTCCGGGGACAGGGGGATGGATGAGCAGTTCTTC. Translating it yields CATSSGDRGMDEQFF. The chain recombines TRBV15 with TRBJ2-1, with 11 nucleotides matching TRBD1. CDR3 length: 15 residues. V gave up 5 bases and J gave up 8 bases; unmatched junction bases: 8. CDR1 is LNHNV, CDR2 YYDKDF, per germline (reference sequence).

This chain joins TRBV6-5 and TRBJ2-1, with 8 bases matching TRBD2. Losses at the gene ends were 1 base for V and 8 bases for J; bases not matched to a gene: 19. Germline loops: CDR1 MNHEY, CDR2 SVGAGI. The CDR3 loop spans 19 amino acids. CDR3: CASSYLSGTDSGMLDEQFF. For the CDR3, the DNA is TGTGCCAGCAGTTACTTGTCCGGAACTGATAGCGGGATGTTAGATGAGCAGTTCTTC.

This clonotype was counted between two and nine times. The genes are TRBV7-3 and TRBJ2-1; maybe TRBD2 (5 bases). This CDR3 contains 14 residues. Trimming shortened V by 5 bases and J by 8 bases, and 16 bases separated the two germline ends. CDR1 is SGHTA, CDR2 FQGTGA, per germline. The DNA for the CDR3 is TGTGCCAGCAGCACCCGGCGCGTTAGCGATGAGCAGTTCTTC. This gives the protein CASSTRRVSDEQFF.

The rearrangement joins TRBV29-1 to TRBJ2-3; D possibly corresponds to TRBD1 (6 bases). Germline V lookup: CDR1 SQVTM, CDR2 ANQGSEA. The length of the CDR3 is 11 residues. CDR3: CTGASTDTQYF. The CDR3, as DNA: TGCACAGGGGCTAGCACAGATACGCAGTATTTT.

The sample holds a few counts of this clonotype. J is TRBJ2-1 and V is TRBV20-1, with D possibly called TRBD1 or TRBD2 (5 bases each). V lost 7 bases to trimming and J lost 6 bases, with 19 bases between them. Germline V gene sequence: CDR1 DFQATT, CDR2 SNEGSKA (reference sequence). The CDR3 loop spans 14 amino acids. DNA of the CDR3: TGCAGTGTTAAGGGACGGAGCAGCGGCAATGAGCAGTTCTTC. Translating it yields CSVKGRSSGNEQFF.

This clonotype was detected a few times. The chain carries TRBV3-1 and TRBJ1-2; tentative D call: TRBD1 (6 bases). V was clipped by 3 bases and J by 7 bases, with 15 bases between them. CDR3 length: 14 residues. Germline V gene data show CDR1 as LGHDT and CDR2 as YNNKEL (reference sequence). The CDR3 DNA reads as TGTGCCAGCAGCCACGACAGGAGTTCGTTTGGCTACACCTTC. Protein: CASSHDRSSFGYTF.

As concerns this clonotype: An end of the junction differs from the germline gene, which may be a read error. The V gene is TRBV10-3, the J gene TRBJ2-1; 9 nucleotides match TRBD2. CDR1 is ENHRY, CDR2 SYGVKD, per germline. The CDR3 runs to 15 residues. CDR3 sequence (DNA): TGTGCCATCAGTGAATTTAGCGGGAGAGACAATGAGCAGATCTTC. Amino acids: CAISEFSGRDNEQIF.

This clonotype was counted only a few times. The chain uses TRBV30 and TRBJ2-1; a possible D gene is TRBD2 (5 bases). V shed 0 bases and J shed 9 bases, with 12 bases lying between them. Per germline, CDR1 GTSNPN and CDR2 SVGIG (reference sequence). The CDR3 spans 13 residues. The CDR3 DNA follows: TGTGCCTGGAGTGTAATGAGGGAAAGTGAGCAGTTCTTC. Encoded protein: CAWSVMRESEQFF.

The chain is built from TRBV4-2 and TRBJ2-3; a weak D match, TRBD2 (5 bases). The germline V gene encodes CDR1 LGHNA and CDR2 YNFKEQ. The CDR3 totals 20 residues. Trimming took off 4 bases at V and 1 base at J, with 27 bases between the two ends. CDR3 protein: CASSRPGSRGFRLGTDTQYF. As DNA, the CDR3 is TGTGCCAGCAGCCGCCCTGGGTCTCGAGGGTTTCGGTTAGGCACAGATACGCAGTATTTT.

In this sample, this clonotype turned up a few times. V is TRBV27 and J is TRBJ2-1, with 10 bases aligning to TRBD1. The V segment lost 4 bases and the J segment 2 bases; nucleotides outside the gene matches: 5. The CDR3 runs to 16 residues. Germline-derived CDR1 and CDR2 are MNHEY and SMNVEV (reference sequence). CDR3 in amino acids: CASSYTGTGAYNEQFF. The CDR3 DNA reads TGTGCCAGCAGTTACACCGGGACAGGGGCCTACAATGAGCAGTTCTTC.

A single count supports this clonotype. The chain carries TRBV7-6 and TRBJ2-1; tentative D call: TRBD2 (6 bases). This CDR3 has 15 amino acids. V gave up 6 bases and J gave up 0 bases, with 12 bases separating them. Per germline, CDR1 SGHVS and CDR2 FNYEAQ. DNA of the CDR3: TGTGCCAGCAGTCACGGGGGAATCTCCTACAATGAGCAGTTCTTC. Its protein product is CASSHGGISYNEQFF.

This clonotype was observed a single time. CDR3 DNA sequence: TGTGCCTGGAGTACAGCTACTAGCGGGAGTCTAAATGAGCAGTTCTTC. This gives the protein CAWSTATSGSLNEQFF. J is TRBJ2-1 and V is TRBV30, with 11 bases matching TRBD2. CDR1 and CDR2 (germline): GTSNPN, SVGIG (reference sequence). This CDR3 is 16 amino acids long. Losses at the gene ends were 2 bases for V and 7 bases for J; bases not matched to a gene: 10.

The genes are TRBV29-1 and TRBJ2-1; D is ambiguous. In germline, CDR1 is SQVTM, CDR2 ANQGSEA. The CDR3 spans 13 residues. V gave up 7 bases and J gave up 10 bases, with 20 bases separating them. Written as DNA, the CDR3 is TGCAGCGCCCAATCCTCAATCTCTTGGGAGCAGTTCTTC. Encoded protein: CSAQSSISWEQFF.

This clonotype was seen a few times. For the CDR3, the DNA is TGTGCCAGCAGCCCTCAGGGGATGAGCTACGAGCAGTACTTC. This gives the protein CASSPQGMSYEQYF. This chain uses TRBV7-6 with TRBJ2-7, with D possibly TRBD1 on 6 matching bases. Germline assignment: CDR1 SGHVS and CDR2 FNYEAQ. Between the trimmed V and J ends, which lost 5 bases and 3 bases, there was a span of 14 bases. The CDR3 has 14 amino acids.

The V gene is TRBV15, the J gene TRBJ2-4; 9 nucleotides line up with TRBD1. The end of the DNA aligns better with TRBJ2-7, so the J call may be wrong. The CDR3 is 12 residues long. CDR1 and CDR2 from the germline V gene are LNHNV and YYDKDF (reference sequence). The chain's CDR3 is CATGTGRSEQYF. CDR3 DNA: TGTGCCACCGGGACAGGGAGGAGCGAGCAGTACTTC.

CDR3 in DNA: TGTGCCAGCTCCGCTAGCGGTATCGGGGAGCTGTTTTTT. Translation gives CASSASGIGELFF. J is TRBJ2-2 and V is TRBV11-3; 7 positions agree with TRBD2. V shed 8 bases and J 7 bases; nucleotides not matched to a gene: 7. The CDR3 is 13 residues long. The V gene's germline CDR1 is SGHNT and CDR2 YENEEA. The full variable domain, its missing parts supplied by reference TRBV11-3 and TRBJ2-2, is EAGVVQSPRYKIIEKKQPVAFWCNPISGHNTLYWYLQNLGQGPELLIRYENEEAVDDSQLPKDRFSAERLKGVDSTLKIQPAELGDSAVYLCASSASGIGELFFGEGSRLTVL.

This CDR3 reads CASSQEVAGDDEQFF. The DNA of the CDR3 is TGCGCCAGCAGCCAAGAGGTAGCGGGAGATGATGAGCAGTTCTTC. V is TRBV4-1 and J is TRBJ2-1, with 9 bases aligning to TRBD2. Germline V gene sequence: CDR1 MGHRA, CDR2 YSYEKL. V trimming: 0 bases; J trimming: 8 bases; junction bases outside the gene matches: 5. The CDR3 is 15 residues long.

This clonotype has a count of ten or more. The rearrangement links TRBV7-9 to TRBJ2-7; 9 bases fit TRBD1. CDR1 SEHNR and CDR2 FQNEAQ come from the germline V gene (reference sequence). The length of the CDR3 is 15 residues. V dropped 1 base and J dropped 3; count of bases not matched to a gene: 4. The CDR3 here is CASSLEDRGNYEQYF. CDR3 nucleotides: TGTGCCAGCAGCTTAGAGGACAGGGGAAACTACGAGCAGTACTTC. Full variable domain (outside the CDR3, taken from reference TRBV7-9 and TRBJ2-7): DTGVSQNPRHKITKRGQNVTFRCDPISEHNRLYWYRQTLGQGPEFLTYFQNEAQLEKSRLLSDRFSAERPKGSFSTLEIQRTEQGDSAMYLCASSLEDRGNYEQYFGPGTRLTVT.

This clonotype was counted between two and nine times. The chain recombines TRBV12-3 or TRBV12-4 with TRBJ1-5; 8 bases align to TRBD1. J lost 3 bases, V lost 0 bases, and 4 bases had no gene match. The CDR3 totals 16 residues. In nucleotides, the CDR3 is TGTGCCAGCAGTTTAGCCCGGACAGGGTACAATCAGCCCCAGCATTTT. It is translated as CASSLARTGYNQPQHF.

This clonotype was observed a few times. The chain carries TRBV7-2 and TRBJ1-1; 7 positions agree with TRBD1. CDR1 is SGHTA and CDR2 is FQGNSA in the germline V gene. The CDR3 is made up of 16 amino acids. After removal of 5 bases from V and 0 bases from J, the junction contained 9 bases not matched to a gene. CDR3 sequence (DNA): TGTGCCAGCAGCCCGTACAGGGGCCCGATGAACACTGAAGCTTTCTTT. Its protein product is CASSPYRGPMNTEAFF.

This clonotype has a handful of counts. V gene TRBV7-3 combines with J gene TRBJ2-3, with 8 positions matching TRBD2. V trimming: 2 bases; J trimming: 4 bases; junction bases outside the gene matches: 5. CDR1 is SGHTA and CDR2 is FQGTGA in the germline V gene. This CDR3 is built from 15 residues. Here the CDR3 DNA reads TGTGCCAGCAGCTTATACAGCGGGAGTTCAGATACGCAGTATTTT. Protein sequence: CASSLYSGSSDTQYF.

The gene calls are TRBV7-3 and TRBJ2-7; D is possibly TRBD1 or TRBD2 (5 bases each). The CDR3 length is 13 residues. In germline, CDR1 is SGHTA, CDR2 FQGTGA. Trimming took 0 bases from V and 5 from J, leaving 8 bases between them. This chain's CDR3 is CASSLTGTDEQYF. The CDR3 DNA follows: TGTGCCAGCAGCTTAACTGGGACCGACGAGCAGTACTTC. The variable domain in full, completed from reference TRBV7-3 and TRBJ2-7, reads GAGVSQTPSNKVTEKGKYVELRCDPISGHTALYWYRQSLGQGPEFLIYFQGTGAADDSGLPNDRFFAVRPEGSVSTLKIQRTERGDSAVYLCASSLTGTDEQYFGPGTRLTVT.

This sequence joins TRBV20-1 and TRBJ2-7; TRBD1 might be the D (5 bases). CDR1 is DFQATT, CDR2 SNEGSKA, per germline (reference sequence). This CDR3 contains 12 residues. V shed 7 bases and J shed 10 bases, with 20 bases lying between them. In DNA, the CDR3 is TGCAGTGTCAGAGATCAGGGTCTGGAACAGTACTTC. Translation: CSVRDQGLEQYF.